Included here is one T cell receptor (beta chain) sequence, with context. The antigen is undetermined. The sample is drawn from a study of cytotoxic CD8 clonotypes in ibrutinib-treated CLL. Study outcomes and limitations: Sustained-remission and progressing patients had different sampling times.

V lost 0 bases and J lost 2; bases outside the gene matches: 18. Germline loops: CDR1 GTSNPN, CDR2 SVGIG (reference sequence). This CDR3 spans 20 amino acids. Here immunoSEQ multiplex PCR was the method, and the copy in TCRdb shows in-frame clones only, minus some. The sample yields about 140,000 clones, more than 70% seen once. The sequencing here drew on PBMCs, taken after 36 months of ibrutinib treatment. The source of this sequence is a human donor with chronic lymphocytic leukemia. The chain employs TRBV30 and TRBJ1-5; 8 bases align to TRBD1. The CDR3 is CAWSVKVTGESRRGNQPQHF. CDR3 in DNA: TGTGCCTGGAGTGTAAAGGTGACAGGGGAGTCACGTCGGGGCAATCAGCCCCAGCATTTT.